This T cell receptor (beta chain) was identified in a study of blood T cell repertoires in COVID-19. As for the study in general: Samples representing acute and convalescent COVID-19 were sourced from the United States, Italy and Spain. From T cells, B-cell-depleted T cells, or PBMCs came the material, which was cDNA or gDNA.

This clone was seen just once. Original data processing: Using reference gene primer amplification, nucleated cell counts were estimated. Measured with immunoSEQ multiplex PCR; TCRdb has only the in-frame clones, and not every one. The DNA was the basis for D and trimming; V, J and clone size are from that table. The table lists around 270,000 clones, 84% of them singletons. The V segment lost 11 bases and the J segment 4 bases; nucleotides outside the gene matches: 10. The germline V gene has CDR1 ENHRY and CDR2 SYGVKD. The CDR3 extends over 13 amino acids. The source is a man in his 60s with acute or convalescent COVID-19. The sequencing input was peripheral blood. The V and J genes are TRBV10-3 and TRBJ2-5, with TRBD1 matching 7 bases. The CDR3 region has the DNA TGTGCCGCAACAGACAGGGAAGGAGAGACCCAGTACTTC. Its translation: CAATDREGETQYF.